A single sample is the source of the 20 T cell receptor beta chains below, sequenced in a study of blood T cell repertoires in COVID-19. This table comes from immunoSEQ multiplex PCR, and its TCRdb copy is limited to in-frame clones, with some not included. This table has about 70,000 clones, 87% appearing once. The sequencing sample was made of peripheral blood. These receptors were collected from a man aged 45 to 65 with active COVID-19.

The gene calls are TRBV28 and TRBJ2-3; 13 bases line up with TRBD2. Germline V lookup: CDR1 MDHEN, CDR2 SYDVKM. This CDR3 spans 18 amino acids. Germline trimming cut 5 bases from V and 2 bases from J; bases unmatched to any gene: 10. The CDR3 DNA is TGTGCCAGCAGTGGCCTGGGGACTAGCGGGATTTACACAGATACGCAGTATTTT. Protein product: CASSGLGTSGIYTDTQYF. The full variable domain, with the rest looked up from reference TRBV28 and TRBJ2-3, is DVKVTQSSRYLVKRTGEKVFLECVQDMDHENMFWYRQDPGLGLRLIYFSYDVKMKEKGDIPEGYSVSREKKERFSLILESASTNQTSMYLCASSGLGTSGIYTDTQYFGPGTRLTVL.

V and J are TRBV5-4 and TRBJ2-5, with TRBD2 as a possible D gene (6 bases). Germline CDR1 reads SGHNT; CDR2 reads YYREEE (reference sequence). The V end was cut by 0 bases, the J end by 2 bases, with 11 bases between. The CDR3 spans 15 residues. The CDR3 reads CASSLGRGLQETQYF. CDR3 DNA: TGTGCCAGCAGCTTGGGAAGGGGACTTCAAGAGACCCAGTACTTC. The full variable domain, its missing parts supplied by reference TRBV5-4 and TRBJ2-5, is ETGVTQSPTHLIKTRGQQVTLRCSSQSGHNTVSWYQQALGQGPQFIFQYYREEENGRGNFPPRFSGLQFPNYSSELNVNALELDDSALYLCASSLGRGLQETQYFGPGTRLLVL.

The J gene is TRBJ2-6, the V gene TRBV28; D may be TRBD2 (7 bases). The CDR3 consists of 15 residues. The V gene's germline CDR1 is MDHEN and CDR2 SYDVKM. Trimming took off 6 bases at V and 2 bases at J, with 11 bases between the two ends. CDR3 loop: CASSTRGPGANVLTF. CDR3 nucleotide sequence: TGTGCCAGCAGCACGCGGGGGCCTGGGGCCAACGTCCTGACTTTC.

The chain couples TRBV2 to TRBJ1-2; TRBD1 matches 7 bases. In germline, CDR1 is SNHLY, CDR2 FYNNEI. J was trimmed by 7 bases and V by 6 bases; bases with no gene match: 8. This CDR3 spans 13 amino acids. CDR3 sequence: CASRVTRTGGYTF. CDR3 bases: TGTGCCAGCAGAGTAACAAGGACAGGTGGCTACACCTTC.

The CDR3, as DNA: TGTGCCAGCAGCCCCCTGACTAGCGGGAGCCAGAATGAGCAGTTCTTC. This gives the protein CASSPLTSGSQNEQFF. The chain links TRBV5-4 to TRBJ2-1; 12 bases fit TRBD2. Trimming cost V 4 bases and J 7 bases; bases outside gene matches: 9. This CDR3 contains 16 residues. Germline values: CDR1 SGHNT, CDR2 YYREEE (reference sequence).

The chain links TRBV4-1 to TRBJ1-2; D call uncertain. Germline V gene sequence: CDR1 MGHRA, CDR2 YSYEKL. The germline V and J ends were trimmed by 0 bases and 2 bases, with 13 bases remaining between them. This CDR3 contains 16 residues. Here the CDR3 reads CASSQEVAGVNYGYTF. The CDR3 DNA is TGCGCCAGCAGCCAAGAAGTGGCCGGGGTGAACTATGGCTACACCTTC.

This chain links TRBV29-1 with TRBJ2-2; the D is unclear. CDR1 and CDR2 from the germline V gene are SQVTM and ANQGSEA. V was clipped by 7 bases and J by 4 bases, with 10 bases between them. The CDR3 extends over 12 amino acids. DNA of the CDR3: TGCAGCGGAGAGAAGTTCACCGGGGAGCTGTTTTTT. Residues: CSGEKFTGELFF.

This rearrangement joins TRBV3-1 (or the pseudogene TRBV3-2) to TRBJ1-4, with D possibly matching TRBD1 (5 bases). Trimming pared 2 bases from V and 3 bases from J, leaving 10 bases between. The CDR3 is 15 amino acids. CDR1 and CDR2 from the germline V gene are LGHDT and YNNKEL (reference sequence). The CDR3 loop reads CASSQWTNPNEKLFF. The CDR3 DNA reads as TGTGCCAGCAGCCAATGGACAAACCCTAATGAAAAACTGTTTTTT.

The CDR3 bases are TGTGCCAGCAGCGTAAATGACCTCCGGGGTGAAGCTTTCTTT. Translation: CASSVNDLRGEAFF. The rearrangement uses TRBV9 and TRBJ1-1; D is ambiguous. CDR3 length: 14 amino acids. Between the trimmed V and J ends, which lost 1 base and 7 bases, there was a span of 14 bases. The germline V gene has CDR1 SGDLS and CDR2 YYNGEE.

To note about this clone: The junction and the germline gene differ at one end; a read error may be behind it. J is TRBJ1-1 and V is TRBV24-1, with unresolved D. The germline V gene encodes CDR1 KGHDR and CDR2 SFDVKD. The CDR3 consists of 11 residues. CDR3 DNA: TGTGCCACCAGTGATTACGGTCACTATGTCTTT. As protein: CATSDYGHYVF.

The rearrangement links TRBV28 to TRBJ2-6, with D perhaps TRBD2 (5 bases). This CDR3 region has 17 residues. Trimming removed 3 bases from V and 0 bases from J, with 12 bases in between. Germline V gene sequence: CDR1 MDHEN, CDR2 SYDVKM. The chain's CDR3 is CASSFGGLGSGANVLTF. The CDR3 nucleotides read TGTGCCAGCAGTTTCGGAGGTCTGGGCTCTGGGGCCAACGTCCTGACTTTC. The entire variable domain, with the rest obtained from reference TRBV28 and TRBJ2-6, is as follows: DVKVTQSSRYLVKRTGEKVFLECVQDMDHENMFWYRQDPGLGLRLIYFSYDVKMKEKGDIPEGYSVSREKKERFSLILESASTNQTSMYLCASSFGGLGSGANVLTFGAGSRLTVL.

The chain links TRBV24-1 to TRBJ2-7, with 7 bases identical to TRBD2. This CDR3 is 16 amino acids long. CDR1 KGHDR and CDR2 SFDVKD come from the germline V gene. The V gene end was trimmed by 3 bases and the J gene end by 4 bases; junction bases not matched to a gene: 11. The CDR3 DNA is TGTGCCACCAGTGATCCCCTGGGGGGGTCGGGTTACGAGCAGTACTTC. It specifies CATSDPLGGSGYEQYF.

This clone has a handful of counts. CDR3 sequence reads: CASSQGLQGYTF. Written as DNA, the CDR3 is TGTGCCAGCAGCCAGGGACTTCAAGGCTACACCTTC. The chain combines TRBV3-1 (or the pseudogene TRBV3-2) with TRBJ1-2, with D possibly matching TRBD1 (5 bases). The germline gives CDR1 LGHDT, CDR2 YNNKEL (reference sequence). The CDR3 runs 12 residues. The V end was cut by 3 bases, the J end by 8 bases, with 10 bases between.

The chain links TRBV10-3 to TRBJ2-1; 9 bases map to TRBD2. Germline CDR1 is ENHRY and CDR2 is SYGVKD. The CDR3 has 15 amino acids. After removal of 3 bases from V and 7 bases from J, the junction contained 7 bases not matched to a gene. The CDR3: CAISDGIAGVNEQFF. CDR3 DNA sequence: TGTGCCATCAGTGACGGAATAGCGGGAGTAAATGAGCAGTTCTTC.

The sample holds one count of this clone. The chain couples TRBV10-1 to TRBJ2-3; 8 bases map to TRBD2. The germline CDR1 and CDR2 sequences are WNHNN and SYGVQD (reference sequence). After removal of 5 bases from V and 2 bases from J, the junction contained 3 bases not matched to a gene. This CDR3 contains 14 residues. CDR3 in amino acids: CASSPTSVTDTQYF. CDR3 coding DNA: TGCGCCAGCAGTCCGACTAGCGTCACAGATACGCAGTATTTT.

CDR3 in DNA: TGCGCCAGCAGTGATAGCAAGCGTCTCTCCTACAATGAGCAGTTCTTC. Residues: CASSDSKRLSYNEQFF. The chain has TRBV10-2 and TRBJ2-1, with D unclear. V was trimmed by 3 bases and J by 0 bases, leaving 12 bases between them. Germline assignment: CDR1 WSHSY and CDR2 SAAADI. CDR3 length equals 16 residues.

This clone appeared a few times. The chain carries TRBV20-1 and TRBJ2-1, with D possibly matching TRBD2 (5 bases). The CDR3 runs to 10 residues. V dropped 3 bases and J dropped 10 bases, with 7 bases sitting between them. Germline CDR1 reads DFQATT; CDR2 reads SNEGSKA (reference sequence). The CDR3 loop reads CSASQREQFF. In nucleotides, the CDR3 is TGCAGTGCTAGCCAGCGGGAGCAGTTCTTC.

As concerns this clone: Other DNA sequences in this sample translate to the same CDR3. The CDR3 DNA sequence: TGCAGTGCTAGCTCAGGGGATGGCTACACCTTC. This sequence encodes CSASSGDGYTF. V gene TRBV20-1 combines with J gene TRBJ1-2; the D gene is possibly TRBD1 (6 bases). Germline V lookup: CDR1 DFQATT, CDR2 SNEGSKA (reference sequence). The CDR3 runs to 11 residues. V was cut by 3 bases and J by 6 bases, with 8 bases left in between.

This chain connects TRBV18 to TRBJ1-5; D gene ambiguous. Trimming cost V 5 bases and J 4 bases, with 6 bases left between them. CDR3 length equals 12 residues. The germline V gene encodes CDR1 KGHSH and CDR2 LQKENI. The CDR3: CASSTGNQPQHF. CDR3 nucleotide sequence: TGTGCCAGCTCAACGGGTAATCAGCCCCAGCATTTT.

CDR3 residues: CASSLGGTGNYGYTF. The CDR3 coding sequence is TGTGCCAGCAGCCTAGGAGGGACAGGGAACTATGGCTACACCTTC. This sequence joins TRBV7-3 and TRBJ1-2; TRBD1 matches 9 bases. This CDR3 has 15 amino acids. The germline V gene has CDR1 SGHTA and CDR2 FQGTGA. After removal of 5 bases from V and 2 bases from J, the junction contained 6 bases not matched to a gene.